This T cell receptor beta chain was found in a study of tumor and adjacent non-tumor tissue in lung cancer. Looking at the study overall: Histology: 12 adenocarcinoma, a couple of squamous cell carcinoma, 1 small cell lung cancer.

A modified ARM-PCR protocol with three rounds of nested PCR amplified TCRbeta. TCRdb fed the multiplex PCR reads into MiXCR, producing one record per CDR3 protein. The sample lists approximately 100,000 distinct CDR3 sequences; roughly 77% were seen once. The study, taken as a whole, reports: TCR diversity was significantly greater in tumor than normal lung tissue.

The template was RNA from unsorted bulk tissue. Between August and November 2014, newly diagnosed, chemotherapy-naive lung cancer patients underwent thoracic surgery in China. For this clonotype: Antigen unknown. One junction end disagrees with the germline gene, perhaps due to a read error.

Germline-derived CDR1 and CDR2 are PRHDT and FYEKMQ (reference sequence). This CDR3 has 13 amino acids. The sequence came from a woman in her sixties with non-small cell lung cancer. Sequences were obtained from lung tumor tissue. This chain connects TRBV13 to TRBJ2-3; D possibly matches TRBD1 or TRBD2 (5 bases each). This CDR3 is CTSTRGRTVTQYF. CDR3 DNA sequence: TGTACCAGCACTCGGGGACGCACAGTTACGCAGTATTTT.